The present T cell receptor beta chain was sequenced within a study of shared clonotypes between healthy human individuals. Study-level background: A couple of women and a few men aged 18 to 49 served as donors.

Naive CD8 cells lacked CD45RO and underwent positive selection for CCR7, leaving out terminally differentiated effector memory CD45RA+ cells. CDR3 length: 18 residues. The J segment lost 3 bases and the V segment lost 0 bases, leaving 9 bases of the junction unmatched. The germline V gene encodes CDR1 MNHNS and CDR2 SASEGT. The assay was immunoSEQ multiplex PCR, and TCRdb's table has in-frame clones only and misses some. The table shows around 2.1 million clones, with about 92% occurring only once. The receptor's source is a man aged 18 to 35 in good health. Some clones in this sample may be carry-over from other donors' samples. V and J are TRBV6-1 and TRBJ2-1, with 9 bases identical to TRBD1. Sequenced material: naive CD8+ T cells from PBMCs. CDR3 sequence reads: CASSEATSGTGFYNEQFF. CDR3 bases: TGTGCCAGCAGTGAAGCGACATCCGGGACAGGGTTCTACAATGAGCAGTTCTTC.